These 23 T cell receptor beta chains were sequenced from one sample in a study of vaccination effects on CD4 cells after COVID-19. The method was immunoSEQ multiplex PCR; TCRdb's version includes in-frame clones alone and lacks a portion of them. The sample carries about 22,000 clones, roughly three quarters recorded once. Their antigens are not known. CD4+ T cells specific for antigen were expanded with viral peptide pools by the ViraFEST assay before sequencing. Following 10 days of culture, CD4+ T cells were isolated. Participants were vaccinated with two doses of either the BNT162b2 or mRNA-1273 vaccine. The material was CD4+ T cells from PBMCs cultured with SARS-CoV-2 spike peptides, obtained after COVID-19 vaccination. The receptors shown here come from a human donor who received a COVID-19 vaccine.

The chain combines TRBV29-1 with TRBJ2-2; D tentatively reads TRBD1 or TRBD2 (5 bases each). The CDR3 is made up of 14 amino acids. The germline V gene encodes CDR1 SQVTM and CDR2 ANQGSEA. CDR3 nucleotides: TGCACCATTGGCCCCGGGACGGACACCGGGGAGCTGTTTTTT. This encodes CTIGPGTDTGELFF.

The chain is built from TRBV19 and TRBJ2-1; 10 positions agree with TRBD2. Looked up from germline, CDR1 is LNHDA and CDR2 is SQIVND (reference sequence). V shed 7 bases and J 5 bases; nucleotides not matched to a gene: 17. The CDR3 runs 18 residues. The CDR3 bases are TGTGCCAGTACATCCCTCACTAGCGGGAATGTCTATAACAATGAGCAGTTCTTC. As protein: CASTSLTSGNVYNNEQFF.

The gene calls are TRBV7-6 and TRBJ2-3, with 16 bases that match TRBD2. The CDR3 covers 19 residues. Germline V lookup: CDR1 SGHVS, CDR2 FNYEAQ. V lost 5 bases and J lost 0; bases outside the gene matches: 8. This CDR3 reads CASSPQGLAGGQSTDTQYF. CDR3 DNA sequence: TGTGCCAGCAGCCCGCAGGGACTAGCGGGAGGGCAGAGCACAGATACGCAGTATTTT. Combining the CDR3 with reference TRBV7-6 and TRBJ2-3 gives the whole variable domain GAGVSQSPRYKVTKRGQDVALRCDPISGHVSLYWYRQALGQGPEFLTYFNYEAQQDKSGLPNDRFSAERPEGSISTLTIQRTEQRDSAMYRCASSPQGLAGGQSTDTQYFGPGTRLTVL.

This clone was observed a few times. The chain employs TRBV2 and TRBJ2-2; the D gene is possibly TRBD2 (5 bases). Germline V lookup: CDR1 SNHLY, CDR2 FYNNEI. The CDR3 has 15 residues. V lost 5 bases, J lost 7 bases, and 17 bases lay in between. CDR3 sequence reads: CASSLGSTGNGELFF. The CDR3 DNA is TGTGCCAGCAGTTTGGGCTCCACGGGGAACGGGGAGCTGTTTTTT. The whole variable domain, filled in from reference TRBV2 and TRBJ2-2, reads EPEVTQTPSHQVTQMGQEVILRCVPISNHLYFYWYRQILGQKVEFLVSFYNNEISEKSEIFDDQFSVERPDGSNFTLKIRSTKLEDSAMYFCASSLGSTGNGELFFGEGSRLTVL.

In nucleotides, the CDR3 is TGTGCCAGCTCACCAATTCGACAGGGGGCGTCTGGGGCCAACGTCCTGACTTTC. It encodes CASSPIRQGASGANVLTF. J is TRBJ2-6 and V is TRBV18; 10 bases are shared with TRBD1. This CDR3 spans 18 amino acids. The germline CDR1 and CDR2 sequences are KGHSH and LQKENI. V lost 2 bases, J lost 1 base, and 5 bases stayed unmatched.

This chain uses TRBV25-1 with TRBJ2-2, with D tentatively TRBD1 (6 bases). Deletions cut 1 base from V and 2 bases from J, with 14 bases between. This CDR3 is built from 17 residues. CDR1 and CDR2 (germline): MGHDK, SYGVNS. The CDR3 loop reads CASSELAGVGNTGELFF. The DNA of the CDR3 is TGTGCCAGCAGTGAATTGGCAGGGGTAGGCAACACCGGGGAGCTGTTTTTT.

The CDR3 protein is CSVEDLGRISTDTQYF. The CDR3 nucleotides read TGCAGCGTTGAAGATCTGGGCAGAATCAGCACAGATACGCAGTATTTT. This chain links TRBV29-1 with TRBJ2-3; D gene uncertain. This CDR3 comprises 16 residues. CDR1 SQVTM and CDR2 ANQGSEA come from the germline V gene. V gave up 0 bases and J gave up 0 bases, with 13 bases separating them.

The rearrangement joins TRBV19 to TRBJ2-3, with 7 bases matching TRBD2. Losses at the gene ends were 4 bases for V and 2 bases for J; bases not matched to a gene: 6. The germline gives CDR1 LNHDA, CDR2 SQIVND (reference sequence). The CDR3 covers 15 residues. The CDR3, as DNA: TGTGCCAGTAGTACAGCGGGACTACCCACAGATACGCAGTATTTT. Its translation: CASSTAGLPTDTQYF.

The rearrangement joins TRBV20-1 to TRBJ2-5; perhaps TRBD1 as D (6 bases). Germline V lookup: CDR1 DFQATT, CDR2 SNEGSKA (reference sequence). This CDR3 contains 15 residues. V was trimmed by 3 bases and J by 1 base, leaving 15 bases between them. This CDR3 reads CSASGLGRGQETQYF. The CDR3 bases are TGCAGTGCTAGTGGGCTTGGCAGGGGCCAAGAGACCCAGTACTTC.

This clone turned up a few times. The chain couples TRBV6-5 to TRBJ1-6, with D possibly TRBD1 on 6 matching bases. The ends were cut back, 6 bases at V and 14 bases at J, with 20 bases in the middle. CDR1 is MNHEY, CDR2 SVGAGI, per germline. The CDR3 is 14 residues long. The CDR3 DNA follows: TGTGCCAGCAGACAACTACAGGGATTGATCACCCTCCACTTT. It is translated as CASRQLQGLITLHF.

J is TRBJ2-7 and V is TRBV6-2 or TRBV6-3, with TRBD2 matching over 11 bases. This CDR3 contains 14 residues. Per germline, CDR1 MNHEY and CDR2 SVGEGT. With V trimmed by 5 bases and J by 4 bases, 4 bases remained unmatched. The CDR3 is CASSPGTSGYEQYF. The CDR3 DNA reads as TGTGCCAGCAGTCCCGGGACTAGCGGATACGAGCAGTACTTC.

This clone was seen just once. The chain is built from TRBV28 and TRBJ1-2; 8 bases line up with TRBD1. J was trimmed by 3 bases and V by 3 bases; bases with no gene match: 9. The CDR3 sequence is 16 residues long. Per the germline V gene, CDR1 is MDHEN and CDR2 is SYDVKM. This chain's CDR3 is CASSFPPGGADYGYTF. CDR3 DNA sequence: TGTGCCAGCAGTTTCCCCCCAGGGGGCGCAGACTATGGCTACACCTTC.

This sequence joins TRBV18 and TRBJ1-2, with 9 nucleotides matching TRBD1. Germline CDR1 KGHSH, CDR2 LQKENI. The CDR3 totals 15 residues. V trimming: 3 bases; J trimming: 3 bases; junction bases outside the gene matches: 5. The CDR3 DNA reads TGTGCCAGCTCACCTGGACAGGGGACAGACTATGGCTACACCTTC. Its protein is CASSPGQGTDYGYTF.

The chain combines TRBV5-1 with TRBJ2-3; TRBD1 might be the D (5 bases). Per germline, CDR1 SGHRS and CDR2 YFSETQ. The V end lost 1 base, the J end lost 0 bases, and 9 bases lay between the germline ends. The CDR3 contains 15 residues. DNA for the CDR3: TGCGCCAGCAGCTTGACAGGCATTAGCACAGATACGCAGTATTTT. As protein: CASSLTGISTDTQYF.

The rearrangement uses TRBV29-1 and TRBJ2-1; the D gene is possibly TRBD1 (5 bases). CDR1 is SQVTM and CDR2 is ANQGSEA in the germline V gene. The CDR3 extends over 13 amino acids. Trimming pared 4 bases from V and 6 bases from J, leaving 13 bases between. CDR3 amino acids: CSVGARGVNEQFF. The CDR3 bases are TGCAGCGTTGGGGCTAGGGGTGTCAATGAGCAGTTCTTC.

This clone was seen only once. The V gene is TRBV6-5, the J gene TRBJ2-2; 10 nucleotides match TRBD1. In germline, CDR1 is MNHEY, CDR2 SVGAGI. The CDR3 spans 14 residues. The ends lost 6 bases at V and 6 bases at J; junction bases unmatched: 4. The CDR3 protein is CASRRQGASGELFF. The CDR3 DNA reads TGTGCCAGCAGGAGACAGGGGGCTTCCGGGGAGCTGTTTTTT.

This rearrangement joins TRBV11-2 to TRBJ2-7; 11 positions agree with TRBD2. CDR3 length: 16 amino acids. Germline V gene data show CDR1 as SGHAT and CDR2 as FQNNGV. The J segment lost 6 bases and the V segment lost 6 bases, leaving 13 bases of the junction unmatched. In DNA, the CDR3 is TGTGCCAGCAGTCGAACCATGACTAGCGGGAAAGGCGAGCAGTACTTC. Its protein product is CASSRTMTSGKGEQYF.

The chain combines TRBV9 with TRBJ2-3, with 7 nucleotides matching TRBD2. Germline V lookup: CDR1 SGDLS, CDR2 YYNGEE. The V segment lost 0 bases and the J segment 0 bases; nucleotides outside the gene matches: 4. The CDR3 totals 16 residues. This chain's CDR3 is CASSVEDGRSTDTQYF. CDR3 nucleotide sequence: TGTGCCAGCAGCGTAGAGGACGGGAGGAGCACAGATACGCAGTATTTT.

This sequence joins TRBV18 and TRBJ2-5; D unclear. The V gene lost 0 bases and the J gene lost 2 bases, with 4 bases spanning the gap. Germline-derived CDR1 and CDR2 are KGHSH and LQKENI. This CDR3 has 13 amino acids. CDR3 bases: TGTGCCAGCTCACCACCGGGTCAAGAGACCCAGTACTTC. It codes for CASSPPGQETQYF.

The chain recombines TRBV7-9 with TRBJ2-3; the match to TRBD1 covers 8 bases. With 3 bases clipped from V and 5 bases from J, the junction kept 4 bases outside the gene matches. This CDR3 comprises 14 residues. Germline V lookup: CDR1 SEHNR, CDR2 FQNEAQ (reference sequence). The CDR3 nucleotides are TGTGCCAGCAGCTTCGGACAGGGCGGAGATACGCAGTATTTT. Translation gives CASSFGQGGDTQYF.

V and J are TRBV28 and TRBJ2-2, with 9 bases fitting TRBD1. The CDR3 is made up of 15 amino acids. V lost 5 bases, J lost 6 bases, and 7 bases stayed unmatched. Germline-derived CDR1 and CDR2 are MDHEN and SYDVKM. The chain's CDR3 is CASSLAGQGSGELFF. The CDR3, as DNA: TGTGCCAGCAGTCTCGCCGGACAGGGGTCCGGGGAGCTGTTTTTT.

The V and J genes are TRBV10-3 and TRBJ2-7, with 10 bases lining up with TRBD2. Per germline, CDR1 ENHRY and CDR2 SYGVKD. V dropped 9 bases and J dropped 4; count of bases not matched to a gene: 15. This CDR3 has 16 residues. The CDR3 DNA follows: TGTGCCATTGCCCGGGACACAGGACTAGCGGATTACGAGCAGTACTTC. It translates to CAIARDTGLADYEQYF.

CDR3 loop: CASSRGYGYTF. CDR3 nucleotides: TGTGCCAGCAGCCGGGGCTATGGCTACACCTTC. This rearrangement joins TRBV3-1 (or the pseudogene TRBV3-2) to TRBJ1-2; D unclear. Germline V lookup: CDR1 LGHDT, CDR2 YNNKEL (reference sequence). The CDR3 has 11 residues. The V and J ends lost 4 bases and 4 bases respectively, with 4 bases between them.